This T cell receptor (beta chain) stems from a study of blood T cell repertoires in COVID-19 (dated by TCRdb to 2020 to 2021). For the wider study: Samples from collaborators originated in the United States, Italy and Spain and spanned both the acute and convalescent phases of COVID-19. The material from the prospective study consisted of cDNA or gDNA derived from T cells, B-cell-depleted T cells, or PBMCs. Subjects who had been exposed to COVID-19, were actively infected with it, or had recovered from it provided the deeply sampled blood TCRbeta repertoires that made up the dataset. A freely available public database, intended as a resource for researchers studying the immune response to SARS-CoV-2, is where the repertoires were released. The samples were drawn from the first 160 participants of the ongoing ImmuneRACE study and from some 1,300 subjects provided by 6 global collaborators. Nearly every sample came with metadata listing a de-identified subject ID, COVID-19 status, age in years and sex. Where HLA class I and class II types were available, the types were taken from metadata supplied by the sample provider, not from assay-based typing.

General findings and caveats noted by the study authors: How much clinical and demographic metadata was included differed by source and by participant, and the metadata was provided uncurated.

Compared with germline, V lacks 4 bases and J lacks 4 bases; bases without a gene match: 14. From the cysteine up to the phenylalanine, the CDR3 has a length of 18 residues. Only the CDR3 part of the read is kept: 54 bases, read in frame from the first base. As encoded in the germline V gene, CDR1 is SGHRS while CDR2 is YFSETQ. Each collaborating institution followed its own protocols to collect whole blood in K2EDTA tubes. For TCRbeta analysis, collaborators shipped samples in one of three forms: frozen whole blood, isolated PBMCs, or DNA extracted from either of those sample types. Worth noting for this clone: No cognate antigen has been identified for it. No base-level quality is on record; no much larger clone is a single base apart.

TCRbeta CDR3 regions were amplified from genomic DNA by means of the immunoSEQ Assay, a bias-controlled multiplex PCR. In the paper's pipeline: Nucleated cell counts per sample were estimated from amplification of reference gene primers within the assay. Sequence reads were collapsed and filtered to measure the absolute abundance of every unique TCRbeta CDR3 rearrangement. Productive Simpson clonality was computed per sample as the square root of Simpson's diversity index over productive rearrangements. The table comes from immuneACCESS by way of TCRdb, which keeps in-frame sequences with V and J called. Part of the clones is missing from these tables; in studies checked, under half for an unresolved V gene and the rest for unknown reasons. Clone size and the V and J calls come from that table; the DNA yielded D and trimming. Present in this sample are about 220,000 clones, approximately 80% of which were seen just once. The ten largest clones add up to just under 20% of the sample.

This TCR was sampled from a man aged 25 to 40 with active or convalescent COVID-19. Recombination joined TRBV5-1 with TRBJ1-1; TRBD1 agrees with 12 junctional bases. Sequencing was performed on peripheral blood. The CDR3 protein sequence reads: CASSVTPRDRGLGTEAFF. The bases read TGCGCCAGCAGCGTGACCCCCCGGGACAGGGGGCTGGGCACTGAAGCTTTCTTT.